This T cell receptor (beta chain) was recorded in a study of blood T cells in healthy people across ages (dated by TCRdb to the mid-2010s). Describing the broader study: In model experiments, roughly one uniquely barcoded TCR beta cDNA molecule per two T cells was captured by template switching. Age-related changes in TCR beta repertoire diversity were measured in the study by deep sequencing normalized with unique cDNA molecular identifiers. Donors were grouped into four age groups: young (average 16 years), middle-aged (roughly 38), aged (about 60) and long-lived (approximately 82). Donors of different ages were randomly distributed across sequencing lanes to avoid experimental bias. Using the same blood draw, the study looked at two additional independent replicas of 1 million unique cDNA reads for two donors, one aged 18 to 30 and the other aged 80 or older. Summary of the overall study and its limitations: A strong correlation was found between observed TCR beta diversity and the percentage of naive T cells measured by flow cytometry. Estimates of total diversity based on one million sequenced T cells were regarded as lower bounds and as underestimates. Observed TCR beta diversity per million T cells fell roughly linearly with age, and a significant reduction was already apparent by age about 38. Because donor CMV infection status was unknown, age-related changes in expanded clonotypes were potentially confounded. Compared with the aged group, more naive CD4+ T cells, fewer expanded clones and increased TCR diversity were shown by the long-lived group, suggesting age selection. Since profiling was done on bulk unsorted PBMCs, naive and antigen-experienced compartments could not be conclusively compared.

Systemically healthy Caucasian individuals from Russia, about 38 in total and aged roughly 6 to 100 years, were included as donors. Each donor gave ten milliliters of peripheral blood, drawn into EDTA-treated Vacutainer tubes. Ficoll-Paque density-gradient centrifugation was used to isolate PBMCs, with at least 6.5 million per sample. Trizol reagent was used to extract total RNA from PBMCs, with at least 6 micrograms per sample. The percentages of naive CD45RAhigh/CD27high T cells were determined by flow cytometry on a PBMC aliquot from every donor. The library was obtained by 5' RACE. Sequencing took place on an Illumina HiSeq 2500. The second PCR ran for about 6 to 12 cycles and used a J-beta primer mix along with a sample-barcoded 5' primer. Each TCR beta cDNA molecule received a unique molecular identifier from a template-switch 5' adaptor carrying 12 random nucleotides. Each sample yielded at least 2.5 million CDR3-containing paired-end reads. First-strand cDNA synthesis was performed from all RNA using the Mint cDNA synthesis kit, with priming by a TRBC-specific oligonucleotide. Following uracil-DNA glycosylase treatment, a first 18-cycle PCR with universal primers M1SS and BC2_uni_R was performed on all cDNA. The original pipeline was this. Normalization of each sample was performed by random selection of 1 million high-quality reads, each carrying a distinct molecular identifier. Instead of being binned into consensus sequences, reads with shared molecular identifiers were discarded. CDR3 identification, clonotype clustering and error correction used MiTCR with a Q25 quality threshold and the strictest error-elimination algorithm. A nonparametric unseen species model using Euler transformation provided a lower-bound estimate of total TCR beta diversity. TCRdb applied fastp at Q25 and MiXCR to the public reads, then kept only in-frame beta chains. Identical CDR3 protein sequences are pooled into one entry, listed with their most common genes and DNA. The V and J calls shown here were made by TCRdb, not taken from the authors' results. The sample table lists approximately 1.5 million distinct CDR3 sequences, around 36% of them with a count of one. Of the sample, 11% is held by the ten largest clones.

Of note for this clonotype: Its recognized antigen is unknown. Per-nucleotide qualities are absent, and no much larger clonotype sits a single base away.

From the cysteine up to the phenylalanine, the CDR3 has a length of 14 residues. The only DNA kept is the CDR3, 42 bases in frame from the first base. Ends trimmed: V by 5 bases, J by 3 bases; bases unmatched to a gene: 7. CDR1 and CDR2 are read off the germline V gene as SGHDN and FVKESK. The chain is encoded by TRBV14 joined to TRBJ2-7; 7 middle bases align to TRBD1. Sequencing was carried out using blood. This receptor was identified in a woman aged 25 to 39 in good health. The DNA sequence follows: TGTGCCAGCAGCGCACAACAGGGGTTCTACGAGCAGTACTTC. It codes for CASSAQQGFYEQYF. With all but the CDR3 taken from the reference TRBV14 and TRBJ2-7 genes, the full variable domain is: EAGVTQFPSHSVIEKGQTVTLRCDPISGHDNLYWYRRVMGKEIKFLLHFVKESKQDESGMPNNRFLAERTGGTYSTLKVQPAELEDSGVYFCASSAQQGFYEQYFGPGTRLTVT.